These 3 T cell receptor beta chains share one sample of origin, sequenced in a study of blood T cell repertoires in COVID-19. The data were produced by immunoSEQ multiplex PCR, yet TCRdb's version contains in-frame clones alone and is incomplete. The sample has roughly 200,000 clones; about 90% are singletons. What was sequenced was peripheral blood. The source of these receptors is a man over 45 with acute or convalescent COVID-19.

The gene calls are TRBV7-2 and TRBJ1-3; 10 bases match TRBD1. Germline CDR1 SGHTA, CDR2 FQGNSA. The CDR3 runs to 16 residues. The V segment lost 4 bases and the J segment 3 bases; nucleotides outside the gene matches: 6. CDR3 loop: CASSSTGQGIGNTIYF. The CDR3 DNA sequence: TGTGCCAGCAGCTCCACGGGACAGGGGATTGGAAACACCATATATTTT.

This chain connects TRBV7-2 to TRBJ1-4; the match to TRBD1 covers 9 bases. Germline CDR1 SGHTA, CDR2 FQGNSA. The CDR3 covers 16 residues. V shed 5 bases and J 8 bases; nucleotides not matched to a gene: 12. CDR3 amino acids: CASSPRDREPREKLFF. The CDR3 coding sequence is TGTGCCAGCAGCCCCCGGGACAGGGAGCCTCGGGAAAAACTGTTTTTT. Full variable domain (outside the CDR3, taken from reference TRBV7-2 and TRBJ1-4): GAGVSQSPSNKVTEKGKDVELRCDPISGHTALYWYRQSLGQGLEFLIYFQGNSAPDKSGLPSDRFSAERTGGSVSTLTIQRTQQEDSAVYLCASSPRDREPREKLFFGSGTQLSVL.

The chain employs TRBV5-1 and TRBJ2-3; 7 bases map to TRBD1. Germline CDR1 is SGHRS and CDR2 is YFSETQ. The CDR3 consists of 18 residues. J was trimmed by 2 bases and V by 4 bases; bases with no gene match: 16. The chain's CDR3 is CASSALGRTGVPTDTQYF. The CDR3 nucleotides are TGCGCCAGCAGCGCCCTCGGGCGAACAGGGGTACCCACAGATACGCAGTATTTT.